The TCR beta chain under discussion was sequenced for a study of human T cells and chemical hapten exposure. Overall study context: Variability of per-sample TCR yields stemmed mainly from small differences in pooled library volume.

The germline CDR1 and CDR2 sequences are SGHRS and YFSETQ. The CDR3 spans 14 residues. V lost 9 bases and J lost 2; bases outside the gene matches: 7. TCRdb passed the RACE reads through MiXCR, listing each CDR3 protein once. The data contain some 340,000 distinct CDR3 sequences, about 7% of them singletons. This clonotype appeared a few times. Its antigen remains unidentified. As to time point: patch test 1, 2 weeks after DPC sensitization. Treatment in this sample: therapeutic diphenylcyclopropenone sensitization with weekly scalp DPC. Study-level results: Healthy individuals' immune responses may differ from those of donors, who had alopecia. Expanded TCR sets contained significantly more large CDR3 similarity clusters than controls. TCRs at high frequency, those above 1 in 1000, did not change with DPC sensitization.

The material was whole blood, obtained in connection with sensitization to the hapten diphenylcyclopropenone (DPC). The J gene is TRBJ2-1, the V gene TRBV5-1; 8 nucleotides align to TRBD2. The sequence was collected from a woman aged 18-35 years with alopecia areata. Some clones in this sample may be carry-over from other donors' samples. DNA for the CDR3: TGCGCCACCGGGGTTAGCGGGGCCTACAATGAGCAGTTCTTC. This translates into CATGVSGAYNEQFF. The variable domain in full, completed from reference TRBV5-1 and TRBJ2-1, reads KAGVTQTPRYLIKTRGQQVTLSCSPISGHRSVSWYQQTPGQGLQFLFEYFSETQRNKGNFPGRFSGRQFSNSRSEMNVSTLELGDSALYLCATGVSGAYNEQFFGPGTRLTVL.